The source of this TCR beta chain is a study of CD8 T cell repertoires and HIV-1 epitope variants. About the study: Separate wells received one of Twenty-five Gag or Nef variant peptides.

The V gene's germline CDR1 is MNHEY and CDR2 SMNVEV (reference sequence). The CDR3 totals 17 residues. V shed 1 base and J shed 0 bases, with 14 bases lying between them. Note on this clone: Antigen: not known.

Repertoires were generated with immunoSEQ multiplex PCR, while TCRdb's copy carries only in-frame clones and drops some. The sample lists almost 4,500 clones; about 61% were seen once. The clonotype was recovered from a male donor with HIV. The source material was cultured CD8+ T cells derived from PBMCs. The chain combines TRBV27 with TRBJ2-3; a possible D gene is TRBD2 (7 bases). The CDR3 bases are TGTGCCAGCAGTTTATTATCGGGGGGCACTAGCACAGATACGCAGTATTTT. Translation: CASSLLSGGTSTDTQYF.